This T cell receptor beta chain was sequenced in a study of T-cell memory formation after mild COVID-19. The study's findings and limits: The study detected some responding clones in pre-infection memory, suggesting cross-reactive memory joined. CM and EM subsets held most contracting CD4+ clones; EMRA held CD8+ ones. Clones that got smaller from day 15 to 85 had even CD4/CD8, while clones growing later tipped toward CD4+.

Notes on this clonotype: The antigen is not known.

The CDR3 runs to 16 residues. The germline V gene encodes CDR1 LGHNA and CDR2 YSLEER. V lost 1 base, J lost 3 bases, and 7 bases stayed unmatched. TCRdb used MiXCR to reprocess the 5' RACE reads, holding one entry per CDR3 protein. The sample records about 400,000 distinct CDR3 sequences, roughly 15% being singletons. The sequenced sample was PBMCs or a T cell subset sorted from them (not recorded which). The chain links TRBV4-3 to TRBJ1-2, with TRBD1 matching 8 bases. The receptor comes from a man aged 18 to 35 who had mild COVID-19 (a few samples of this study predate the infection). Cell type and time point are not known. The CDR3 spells CASSQASAGGDYGYTF. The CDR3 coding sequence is TGCGCCAGCAGCCAAGCTTCCGCAGGGGGCGACTATGGCTACACCTTC.